This TCR beta chain emerged from a study of control samples from healthy donors and cancer patients. The germline V gene has CDR1 SGHDT and CDR2 YYEEEE. This CDR3 is built from 15 residues. The V and J ends lost 1 base and 3 bases, in that order; junction bases with no gene match: 5. The repertoire was sequenced with immunoSEQ multiplex PCR; TCRdb's copy has only in-frame clones and lacks some. The repertoire includes 100,000 to 150,000 clones, around 94% of them detected once, and under 0.7% sits in the top ten. The chain links TRBV5-6 to TRBJ2-3; 7 positions match TRBD1. Sample: PBMCs. The receptor comes from a man aged 80 or over with head and neck cancer. The CDR3 DNA is TGTGCCAGCAGCTTGAGAAAGACAGGGACAGATACGCAGTATTTT. It is translated as CASSLRKTGTDTQYF.